The 16 T cell receptor beta chains given below trace back to one sample, sequenced in a study of blood T cell repertoires in COVID-19. Libraries were prepared by immunoSEQ multiplex PCR; TCRdb keeps only in-frame clonotypes and omits some of them. The data contain about 59,000 clones, more than 80% of them singletons. Sequenced input: peripheral blood. All receptors derive from a man aged 80 or over with acute or convalescent COVID-19.

V gene TRBV28 combines with J gene TRBJ2-7, with a weak D call TRBD1 (5 bases). CDR1 and CDR2 (germline): MDHEN, SYDVKM. The CDR3 consists of 16 residues. Trimming took 3 bases from V and 2 from J, leaving 17 bases between them. The CDR3 region has the DNA TGTGCCAGCAGTTTTTCAGGTGGCAGGGTCCCCTACGAGCAGTACTTC. Its protein is CASSFSGGRVPYEQYF. The full variable domain, with the rest looked up from reference TRBV28 and TRBJ2-7, is DVKVTQSSRYLVKRTGEKVFLECVQDMDHENMFWYRQDPGLGLRLIYFSYDVKMKEKGDIPEGYSVSREKKERFSLILESASTNQTSMYLCASSFSGGRVPYEQYFGPGTRLTVT.

The chain couples TRBV29-1 to TRBJ1-2; 8 nucleotides align to TRBD1. This CDR3 is 13 amino acids long. Per germline, CDR1 SQVTM and CDR2 ANQGSEA. V was clipped by 5 bases and J by 7 bases; unmatched bases: 9. As DNA, the CDR3 is TGCAGCGTTCTCCGGCAGGGGGCGGGTGGCTACACCTTC. Its translation: CSVLRQGAGGYTF.

The V gene is TRBV6-5, the J gene TRBJ1-6, with D perhaps TRBD1 (6 bases). The germline V gene encodes CDR1 MNHEY and CDR2 SVGAGI. V shed 10 bases and J shed 8 bases, with 21 bases lying between them. The CDR3 has 15 residues. DNA for the CDR3: TGTGCCACCCCCGGGGGGCAGTTCTCGGATTCACCCCTCCACTTT. This codes for CATPGGQFSDSPLHF.

The V gene is TRBV2, the J gene TRBJ1-5; TRBD1 is a possible D gene (5 bases). The V gene's germline CDR1 is SNHLY and CDR2 FYNNEI. This CDR3 has 16 residues. Trimming pared 6 bases from V and 7 bases from J, leaving 22 bases between. The CDR3 loop reads CASSQTDSRGRQPQHF. The CDR3 bases are TGTGCCAGCAGCCAAACCGACAGTCGCGGCCGGCAGCCCCAGCATTTT. The full variable domain, with the rest looked up from reference TRBV2 and TRBJ1-5, is EPEVTQTPSHQVTQMGQEVILRCVPISNHLYFYWYRQILGQKVEFLVSFYNNEISEKSEIFDDQFSVERPDGSNFTLKIRSTKLEDSAMYFCASSQTDSRGRQPQHFGDGTRLSIL.

In this sample, this clone turned up once. The chain couples TRBV19 to TRBJ2-3, with D maybe TRBD1 (6 bases). Germline CDR1 LNHDA, CDR2 SQIVND (reference sequence). The CDR3 contains 14 residues. The V end was cut by 4 bases, the J end by 6 bases, with 14 bases between. CDR3 region: CASSRGPGPDTQYF. CDR3 nucleotide sequence: TGTGCCAGTAGTAGGGGGCCAGGACCCGATACGCAGTATTTT.

The chain uses TRBV20-1 and TRBJ1-6; D is unresolved. Trimming stripped 3 bases from V and 15 bases from J, with 12 bases between. In germline, CDR1 is DFQATT, CDR2 SNEGSKA (reference sequence). This CDR3 has 11 residues. The chain's CDR3 is CSASPRRVLHF. DNA of the CDR3: TGCAGTGCTAGTCCTCGGAGGGTCCTCCACTTT.

The CDR3 nucleotides read TGTGCCAGTAGTATGATGGCGGGGGGCGCGAACACCGGGGAGCTGTTTTTT. Translation gives CASSMMAGGANTGELFF. The J gene is TRBJ2-2, the V gene TRBV19; TRBD2 matches 8 bases. Per the germline V gene, CDR1 is LNHDA and CDR2 is SQIVND (reference sequence). The CDR3 sequence is 17 residues long. V was pared by 3 bases and J by 0 bases, with 6 bases of the junction left unmatched.

This chain uses TRBV6-1 with TRBJ2-1; 8 bases are a match to TRBD2. CDR1 and CDR2 from the germline V gene are MNHNS and SASEGT. Germline trimming cut 3 bases from V and 3 bases from J; bases unmatched to any gene: 7. The CDR3 consists of 16 residues. Here the CDR3 DNA reads TGTGCCAGCAGTGACCCCGGGCTAGCGGGCTACAATGAGCAGTTCTTC. Its translation is CASSDPGLAGYNEQFF.

This sequence joins TRBV6-5 and TRBJ2-2; D perhaps matches TRBD2 (6 bases). This CDR3 is built from 15 residues. Trimming pared 4 bases from V and 6 bases from J, leaving 15 bases between. Germline CDR1 reads MNHEY; CDR2 reads SVGAGI. CDR3 protein: CASSSPPGEPGELFF. Here the CDR3 DNA reads TGTGCCAGCAGTTCCCCACCGGGGGAACCCGGGGAGCTGTTTTTT.

As concerns this clone: A much larger clone is a single base away; this may be a read error. This chain uses TRBV11-2 with TRBJ2-2; D gene unclear. V was shortened by 0 bases and J by 6 bases, with 2 bases between the two germline ends. The CDR3 spans 12 residues. Germline CDR1 and CDR2: SGHAT and FQNNGV. The CDR3 sequence: CASSLDAGELFF. As DNA, the CDR3 is TGTGCCAGCAGCTTAGACGCCGGGGAGCTGTTTTTT.

J is TRBJ2-5 and V is TRBV2; 10 bases agree with TRBD2. V lost 7 bases, J lost 5 bases, and 10 bases stayed unmatched. The CDR3 loop spans 15 amino acids. Looked up from germline, CDR1 is SNHLY and CDR2 is FYNNEI. CDR3 in DNA: TGTGCCAGCAACCCCAGCGGGGGGGCCAGGGAGACCCAGTACTTC. Encoded protein: CASNPSGGARETQYF.

The chain is built from TRBV30 and TRBJ2-1, with 12 bases identical to TRBD2. Per the germline V gene, CDR1 is GTSNPN and CDR2 is SVGIG (reference sequence). V gave up 5 bases and J gave up 9 bases; unmatched junction bases: 14. The CDR3 spans 16 residues. CDR3 protein: CAWGIPGLAGRSEQFF. CDR3 nucleotide sequence: TGTGCCTGGGGAATCCCCGGACTAGCGGGGAGGAGTGAGCAGTTCTTC.

The chain couples TRBV18 to TRBJ2-2; the match to TRBD1 covers 7 bases. In germline, CDR1 is KGHSH, CDR2 LQKENI. Losses at the gene ends were 2 bases for V and 4 bases for J; bases not matched to a gene: 1. The CDR3 has 14 amino acids. CDR3 protein: CASSPNRGTGELFF. Written as DNA, the CDR3 is TGTGCCAGCTCACCAAACAGGGGCACCGGGGAGCTGTTTTTT.

The chain carries TRBV30 and TRBJ2-7; TRBD2 matches at 8 bases. Germline values: CDR1 GTSNPN, CDR2 SVGIG (reference sequence). V was pared by 3 bases and J by 5 bases, with 3 bases of the junction left unmatched. The CDR3 is 12 amino acids. CDR3 in amino acids: CAWSPGGDEQYF. The DNA for the CDR3 is TGTGCCTGGAGCCCCGGGGGGGACGAGCAGTACTTC.

The chain recombines TRBV27 with TRBJ1-6, with 8 nucleotides matching TRBD1. V was pared by 6 bases and J by 0 bases, with 7 bases of the junction left unmatched. This CDR3 region has 17 residues. Germline CDR1 and CDR2: MNHEY and SMNVEV (reference sequence). CDR3 amino acids: CASRDRVGSSYNSPLHF. For the CDR3, the DNA is TGTGCCAGCAGGGACAGGGTTGGGAGCTCCTATAATTCACCCCTCCACTTT.

This clone was observed a single time. This sequence joins TRBV9 and TRBJ2-5; 14 positions match TRBD2. V was clipped by 4 bases and J by 4 bases; unmatched bases: 9. The CDR3 sequence is 17 residues long. Germline V CDR1 and CDR2: SGDLS, YYNGEE. The CDR3 loop is CASSPEAGLAGVETQYF. The CDR3 DNA sequence: TGTGCCAGCAGCCCAGAAGCGGGACTAGCGGGGGTAGAGACCCAGTACTTC.